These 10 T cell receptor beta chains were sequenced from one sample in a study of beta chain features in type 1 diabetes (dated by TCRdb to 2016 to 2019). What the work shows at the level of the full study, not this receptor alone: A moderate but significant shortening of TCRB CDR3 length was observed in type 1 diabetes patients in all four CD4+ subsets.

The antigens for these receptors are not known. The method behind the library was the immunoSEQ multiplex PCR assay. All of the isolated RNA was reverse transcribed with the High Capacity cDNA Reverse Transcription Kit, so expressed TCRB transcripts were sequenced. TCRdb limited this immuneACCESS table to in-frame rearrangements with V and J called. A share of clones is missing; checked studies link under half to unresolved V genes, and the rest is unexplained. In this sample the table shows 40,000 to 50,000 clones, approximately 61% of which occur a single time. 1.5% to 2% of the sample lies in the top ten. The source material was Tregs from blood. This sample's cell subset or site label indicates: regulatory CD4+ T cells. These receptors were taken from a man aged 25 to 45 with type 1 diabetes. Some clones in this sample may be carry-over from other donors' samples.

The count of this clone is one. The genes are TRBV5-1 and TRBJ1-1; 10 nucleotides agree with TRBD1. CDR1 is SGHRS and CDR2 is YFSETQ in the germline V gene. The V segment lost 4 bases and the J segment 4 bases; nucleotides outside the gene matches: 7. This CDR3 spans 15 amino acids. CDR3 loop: CASSNRDRGATEAFF. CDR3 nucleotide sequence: TGCGCCAGCAGCAACCGGGACAGGGGTGCCACTGAAGCTTTCTTT. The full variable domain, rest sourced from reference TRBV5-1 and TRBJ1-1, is KAGVTQTPRYLIKTRGQQVTLSCSPISGHRSVSWYQQTPGQGLQFLFEYFSETQRNKGNFPGRFSGRQFSNSRSEMNVSTLELGDSALYLCASSNRDRGATEAFFGQGTRLTVV.

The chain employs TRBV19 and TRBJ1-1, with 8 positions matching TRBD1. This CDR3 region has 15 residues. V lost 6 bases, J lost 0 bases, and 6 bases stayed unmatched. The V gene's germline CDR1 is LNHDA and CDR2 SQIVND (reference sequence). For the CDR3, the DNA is TGTGCCAGTAGATTACGACAGGGGTTGAACACTGAAGCTTTCTTT. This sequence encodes CASRLRQGLNTEAFF. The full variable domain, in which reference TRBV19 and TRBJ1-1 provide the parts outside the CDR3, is DGGITQSPKYLFRKEGQNVTLSCEQNLNHDAMYWYRQDPGQGLRLIYYSQIVNDFQKGDIAEGYSVSREKKESFPLTVTSAQKNPTAFYLCASRLRQGLNTEAFFGQGTRLTVV.

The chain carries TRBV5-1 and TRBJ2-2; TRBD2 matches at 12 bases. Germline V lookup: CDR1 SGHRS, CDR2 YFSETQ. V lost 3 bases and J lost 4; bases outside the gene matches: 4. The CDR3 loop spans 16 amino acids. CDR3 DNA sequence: TGCGCCAGCAGCTCCGGACTAGCGGGGAGCACCGGGGAGCTGTTTTTT. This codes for CASSSGLAGSTGELFF. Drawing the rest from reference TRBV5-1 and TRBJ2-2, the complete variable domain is KAGVTQTPRYLIKTRGQQVTLSCSPISGHRSVSWYQQTPGQGLQFLFEYFSETQRNKGNFPGRFSGRQFSNSRSEMNVSTLELGDSALYLCASSSGLAGSTGELFFGEGSRLTVL.

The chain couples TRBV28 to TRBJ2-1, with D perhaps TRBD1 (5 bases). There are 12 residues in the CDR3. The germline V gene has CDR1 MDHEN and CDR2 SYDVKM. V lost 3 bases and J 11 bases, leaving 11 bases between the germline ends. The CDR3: CASSFAGLQQFF. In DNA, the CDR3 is TGTGCCAGCAGTTTTGCAGGGTTGCAGCAGTTCTTC. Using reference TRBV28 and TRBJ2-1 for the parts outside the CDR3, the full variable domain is DVKVTQSSRYLVKRTGEKVFLECVQDMDHENMFWYRQDPGLGLRLIYFSYDVKMKEKGDIPEGYSVSREKKERFSLILESASTNQTSMYLCASSFAGLQQFFGPGTRLTVL.

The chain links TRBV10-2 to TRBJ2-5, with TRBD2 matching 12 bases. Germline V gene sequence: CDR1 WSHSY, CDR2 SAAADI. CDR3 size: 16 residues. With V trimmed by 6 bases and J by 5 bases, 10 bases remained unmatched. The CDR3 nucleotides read TGCGCCAGCAGCCCTCTAGCGGGGGGGCCTAGGGAGACCCAGTACTTC. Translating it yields CASSPLAGGPRETQYF.

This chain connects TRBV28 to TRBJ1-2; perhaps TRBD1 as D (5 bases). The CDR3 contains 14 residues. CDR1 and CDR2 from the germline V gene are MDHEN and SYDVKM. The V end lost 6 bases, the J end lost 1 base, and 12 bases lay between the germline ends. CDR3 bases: TGTGCCAGCAGCGAGGCAGGGTTTAACTATGGCTACACCTTC. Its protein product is CASSEAGFNYGYTF.

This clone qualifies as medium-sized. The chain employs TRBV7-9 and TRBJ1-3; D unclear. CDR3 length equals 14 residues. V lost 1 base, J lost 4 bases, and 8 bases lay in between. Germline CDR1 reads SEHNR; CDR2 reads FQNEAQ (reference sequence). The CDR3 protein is CASSLEIAGNTIYF. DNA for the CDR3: TGTGCCAGCAGCTTAGAGATTGCGGGAAACACCATATATTTT.

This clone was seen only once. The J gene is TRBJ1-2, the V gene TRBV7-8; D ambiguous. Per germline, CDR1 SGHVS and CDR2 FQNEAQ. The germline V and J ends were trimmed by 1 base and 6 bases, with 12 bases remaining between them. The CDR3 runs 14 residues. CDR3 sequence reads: CASSLESGLDGYTF. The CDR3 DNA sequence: TGTGCCAGCAGCTTAGAGTCAGGTTTGGATGGCTACACCTTC.

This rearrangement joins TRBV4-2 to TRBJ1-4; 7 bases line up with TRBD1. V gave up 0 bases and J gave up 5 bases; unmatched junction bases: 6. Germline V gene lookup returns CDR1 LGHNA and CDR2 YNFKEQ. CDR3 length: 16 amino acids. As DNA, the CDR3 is TGTGCCAGCAGCCAAGACCACTGGACAGGAAATGAAAAACTGTTTTTT. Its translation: CASSQDHWTGNEKLFF.

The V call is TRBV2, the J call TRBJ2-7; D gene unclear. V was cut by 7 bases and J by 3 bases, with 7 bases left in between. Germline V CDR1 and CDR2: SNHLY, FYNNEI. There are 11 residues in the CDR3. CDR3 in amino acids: CASKRFYEQYF. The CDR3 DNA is TGTGCCAGCAAGAGGTTCTACGAGCAGTACTTC.